This TCR beta chain comes out of a study of shared T cell receptors in the human thymus. Germline V CDR1 and CDR2: SGHTA, FQGNSA. The CDR3 consists of 17 residues. V was cut by 7 bases and J by 4 bases, with 25 bases left in between. Sequenced by immunoSEQ multiplex PCR; TCRdb stores in-frame clones only, minus some. The sample has about 660,000 clones; 85% to 90% are singletons. These sequences were also reported in another study, on human thymus T cells.

The chain recombines TRBV7-2 with TRBJ2-5; possibly TRBD2 for D (5 bases). Sequenced sample: thymocytes. The receptor's source is a boy younger than two with a congenital heart defect. CDR3 in amino acids: CASTQKGDQRTLETQYF. The CDR3, as DNA: TGTGCCAGCACCCAGAAGGGCGATCAGCGGACCCTAGAGACCCAGTACTTC.